This entry lists 32 T cell receptor beta chains sequenced from one sample in a study of CD8 T cells in ankylosing spondylitis. MiXCR, applied by TCRdb to the 5' RACE reads, yields one record per CDR3 protein. The sample has some 220,000 distinct CDR3 sequences, 6% to 8% seen once. No antigens are known for them. Study-wide findings and caveats: A motif in TCR beta, a set of about eight highly homologous variants, appeared characteristic of ankylosing spondylitis blood.

The source material was blood, either unsorted or a sorted T cell fraction (not recorded which). Every receptor here comes from a male donor with ankylosing spondylitis.

The chain couples TRBV7-9 to TRBJ2-7, with 9 positions matching TRBD2. The CDR3 length is 16 residues. After removal of 1 base from V and 0 bases from J, the junction contained 4 bases not matched to a gene. The germline gives CDR1 SEHNR, CDR2 FQNEAQ (reference sequence). CDR3 sequence: CASSLGTSASSYEQYF. The CDR3 DNA sequence: TGTGCCAGCAGCTTAGGGACTAGCGCAAGCTCCTACGAGCAGTACTTC.

The chain links TRBV7-9 to TRBJ1-1, with D possibly matching TRBD1 (5 bases). Germline-derived CDR1 and CDR2 are SEHNR and FQNEAQ (reference sequence). The CDR3 contains 13 residues. Trimming removed 0 bases from V and 7 bases from J, with 9 bases in between. CDR3: CASSLADGGEAFF. Written as DNA, the CDR3 is TGTGCCAGCAGCTTAGCGGATGGGGGTGAAGCTTTCTTT.

This clonotype has more than one count but fewer than ten. The chain employs TRBV20-1 and TRBJ1-5; 7 nucleotides line up with TRBD1. V trimming: 0 bases; J trimming: 1 base; junction bases outside the gene matches: 0. CDR1 and CDR2 from the germline V gene are DFQATT and SNEGSKA (reference sequence). This CDR3 comprises 14 residues. The CDR3 loop is CSARETGSNQPQHF. The CDR3 DNA sequence: TGCAGTGCTAGAGAGACAGGGAGCAATCAGCCCCAGCATTTT.

V usage is TRBV5-1 and J usage is TRBJ1-2; tentatively, D is TRBD1 (5 bases). Deletions cut 4 bases from V and 2 bases from J, with 21 bases between. Germline V gene sequence: CDR1 SGHRS, CDR2 YFSETQ. The CDR3 spans 17 residues. Here the CDR3 reads CASSPDSYPRGNYGYTF. For the CDR3, the DNA is TGCGCCAGCAGCCCCGACAGTTACCCCCGTGGGAACTATGGCTACACCTTC.

This clonotype was observed many times. This chain links TRBV4-2 with TRBJ1-4, with 11 positions matching TRBD1. CDR3 length equals 17 residues. Germline V gene lookup returns CDR1 LGHNA and CDR2 YNFKEQ. With 1 base clipped from V and 6 bases from J, the junction kept 7 bases outside the gene matches. For the CDR3, the DNA is TGTGCCAGCAGCCAAGGGGGACAGGGGGGAGAGGATGAAAAACTGTTTTTT. This gives the protein CASSQGGQGGEDEKLFF.

This clonotype was detected ten times or more. The chain joins TRBV7-9 to TRBJ1-2; TRBD1 agrees at 8 bases. The CDR3 is 14 amino acids. Germline V gives CDR1 SEHNR, CDR2 FQNEAQ (reference sequence). V lost 5 bases and J lost 7; bases outside the gene matches: 9. The CDR3 here is CASSPDRGGFGYTF. The CDR3 DNA reads as TGTGCCAGCAGCCCAGACAGGGGAGGATTTGGCTACACCTTC.

The J gene is TRBJ2-1, the V gene TRBV25-1; D unclear. Germline V gene data show CDR1 as MGHDK and CDR2 as SYGVNS. V was cut by 5 bases and J by 10 bases, with 15 bases left in between. The CDR3 has 13 amino acids. This CDR3 reads CASSLGILREQFF. In DNA form, the CDR3 reads TGTGCCAGCAGTCTGGGGATACTCCGAGAGCAGTTCTTC.

This sequence joins TRBV11-2 and TRBJ2-1, with 7 bases identical to TRBD2. This CDR3 is 17 amino acids long. V gave up 1 base and J gave up 0 bases; unmatched junction bases: 6. Germline CDR1 and CDR2: SGHAT and FQNNGV. The CDR3 DNA reads TGTGCCAGCAGCTTAGGGACTAGGGCTAGCTCCTACAATGAGCAGTTCTTC. Translation: CASSLGTRASSYNEQFF.

The chain employs TRBV27 and TRBJ2-7; 7 bases fit TRBD1. Germline V gives CDR1 MNHEY, CDR2 SMNVEV (reference sequence). The CDR3 is made up of 13 amino acids. Trimming cost V 4 bases and J 7 bases; bases outside gene matches: 7. DNA for the CDR3: TGTGCCAGCAGTTGGAAGGGGGCGGGTGAGCAGTACTTC. It translates to CASSWKGAGEQYF.

This clonotype was observed many times. The rearrangement links TRBV9 to TRBJ2-3; TRBD2 matches at 9 bases. V dropped 0 bases and J dropped 2; count of bases not matched to a gene: 7. There are 17 residues in the CDR3. CDR1 SGDLS and CDR2 YYNGEE come from the germline V gene. The CDR3: CASSVALAGPSTDTQYF. The CDR3 DNA sequence: TGTGCCAGCAGCGTAGCCCTAGCGGGGCCGTCCACAGATACGCAGTATTTT.

This clonotype was counted at least ten times. V usage is TRBV6-5 and J usage is TRBJ2-3; 12 bases are a match to TRBD2. Germline CDR1 reads MNHEY; CDR2 reads SVGAGI. The CDR3 consists of 15 residues. Trimming removed 6 bases from V and 4 bases from J; junction bases left unmatched: 5. The CDR3 spells CASRLLAGGSDTQYF. For the CDR3, the DNA is TGTGCCAGCAGACTTCTAGCGGGAGGGTCAGATACGCAGTATTTT.

This clonotype came up many times. This sequence joins TRBV11-2 and TRBJ2-3, with TRBD2 matching over 13 bases. This CDR3 region has 18 residues. Germline CDR1 is SGHAT and CDR2 is FQNNGV. Trimming at V came to 0 bases and at J to 3 bases, leaving 6 bases not matched to a gene. This CDR3 reads CASSLDRLAGGDTDTQYF. CDR3 DNA sequence: TGTGCCAGCAGCTTAGATAGACTAGCGGGGGGAGATACAGATACGCAGTATTTT.

This clonotype has at least ten counts. The rearrangement links TRBV27 to TRBJ1-1; D remains unclear. The V and J ends lost 2 bases and 11 bases respectively, with 18 bases between them. This CDR3 has 14 amino acids. From germline, CDR1 is MNHEY and CDR2 SMNVEV (reference sequence). The CDR3 sequence: CASSLRRLPANAFF. CDR3 DNA sequence: TGTGCCAGCAGTTTACGCCGTTTACCGGCTAACGCTTTCTTT.

In this sample, this clonotype turned up many times. CDR3 sequence (DNA): TGCGCCAGCAGCCAAGGACAGGGGGCTGCTTGGAACGAGCAGTACTTC. Amino acid sequence: CASSQGQGAAWNEQYF. V gene TRBV4-3 combines with J gene TRBJ2-7; TRBD1 matches at 10 bases. The CDR3 sequence is 16 residues long. Germline V gene data show CDR1 as LGHNA and CDR2 as YSLEER. V shed 1 base and J 5 bases; nucleotides not matched to a gene: 8.

This clonotype was recorded many times. J is TRBJ2-3 and V is TRBV28, with 14 bases that match TRBD2. The CDR3 covers 18 residues. J gave up 5 bases and V 4 bases, and 11 bases lay outside the gene matches. Germline-derived CDR1 and CDR2 are MDHEN and SYDVKM. This CDR3 reads CASSSSGTSGGFKDTQYF. The CDR3 DNA is TGTGCCAGCAGTTCTTCCGGGACTAGCGGGGGTTTTAAAGATACGCAGTATTTT.

This clonotype was counted a few times. In DNA form, the CDR3 reads TGTGCCAGCAGCGGAGCCTCTAGCGGGGACTCCTACAATGAGCAGTTCTTC. Translation gives CASSGASSGDSYNEQFF. The chain is built from TRBV7-2 and TRBJ2-1, with 9 positions matching TRBD2. V was pared by 5 bases and J by 0 bases, with 8 bases of the junction left unmatched. Germline values: CDR1 SGHTA, CDR2 FQGNSA. This CDR3 comprises 17 residues.

The rearrangement joins TRBV20-1 to TRBJ2-7; 8 bases map to TRBD1. Germline loops: CDR1 DFQATT, CDR2 SNEGSKA (reference sequence). The CDR3 has 12 residues. V was pared by 6 bases and J by 7 bases, with 8 bases of the junction left unmatched. The CDR3 DNA reads TGCAGTGCCCCCAGGGGGCTGAGAGAGCAGTACTTC. It is translated as CSAPRGLREQYF.

This clonotype was seen repeatedly, ten times or more. This chain joins TRBV7-2 and TRBJ2-7, with a tentative D call TRBD1 (5 bases). Between the trimmed V and J ends, which lost 3 bases and 2 bases, there was a span of 11 bases. Per the germline V gene, CDR1 is SGHTA and CDR2 is FQGNSA. The CDR3 covers 14 residues. The CDR3 nucleotides read TGTGCCAGCAGCTTCTCCAGGGTCCCCTACGAGCAGTACTTC. This encodes CASSFSRVPYEQYF.

V usage is TRBV6-1 and J usage is TRBJ2-1; 13 nucleotides match TRBD2. CDR1 is MNHNS and CDR2 is SASEGT in the germline V gene. With V trimmed by 5 bases and J by 7 bases, 8 bases remained unmatched. This CDR3 has 16 residues. The CDR3: CASSPRLAGGGNEQFF. The CDR3 nucleotides read TGTGCCAGCAGTCCCAGACTAGCGGGAGGTGGGAATGAGCAGTTCTTC.

This clonotype has a handful of counts. The chain is built from TRBV15 and TRBJ2-3, with D possibly being TRBD2 (5 bases). The CDR3 sequence is 14 residues long. Trimming left V 1 base short and J 0 bases short, with 5 bases between. Germline values: CDR1 LNHNV, CDR2 YYDKDF (reference sequence). The CDR3 spells CATSRGESTDTQYF. Here the CDR3 DNA reads TGTGCCACCAGCAGAGGGGAGAGCACAGATACGCAGTATTTT.

This clonotype has at least ten counts. The chain joins TRBV9 to TRBJ2-3; 7 nucleotides line up with TRBD2. The germline CDR1 and CDR2 sequences are SGDLS and YYNGEE. Trimming removed 5 bases from V and 0 bases from J; junction bases left unmatched: 6. The CDR3 covers 15 residues. The CDR3 sequence: CASRDGTTSTDTQYF. The CDR3 DNA follows: TGTGCCAGCAGAGATGGGACTACTAGCACAGATACGCAGTATTTT. Combining the CDR3 with reference TRBV9 and TRBJ2-3 gives the whole variable domain DSGVTQTPKHLITATGQRVTLRCSPRSGDLSVYWYQQSLDQGLQFLIQYYNGEERAKGNILERFSAQQFPDLHSELNLSSLELGDSALYFCASRDGTTSTDTQYFGPGTRLTVL.

This clonotype was picked up many times. The chain is built from TRBV4-3 and TRBJ1-4, with 9 bases fitting TRBD1. The CDR3 length is 13 residues. After removal of 4 bases from V and 8 bases from J, the junction contained 2 bases not matched to a gene. CDR1 is LGHNA, CDR2 YSLEER, per germline. The CDR3 nucleotides read TGCGCCAGCAGCCCTGGGACAGGGGAAAAACTGTTTTTT. This encodes CASSPGTGEKLFF.

The gene calls are TRBV5-6 and TRBJ1-1, with D maybe TRBD1 (5 bases). In germline, CDR1 is SGHDT, CDR2 YYEEEE. Trimming removed 4 bases from V and 1 base from J, with 14 bases in between. The CDR3 covers 15 residues. In nucleotides, the CDR3 is TGTGCCAGCAGCCCCAGGGCAGGGACGAACACTGAAGCTTTCTTT. Protein sequence: CASSPRAGTNTEAFF.

This clonotype was counted at least ten times. V is TRBV28 and J is TRBJ2-7; 8 nucleotides match TRBD2. CDR1 and CDR2 (germline): MDHEN, SYDVKM. V shed 7 bases and J 1 base; nucleotides not matched to a gene: 3. This CDR3 comprises 13 residues. As DNA, the CDR3 is TGTGCCAGCAAAACTAGCGGATCCTACGAGCAGTACTTC. Translated: CASKTSGSYEQYF.

In its sample, this clonotype was seen many times. This chain joins TRBV20-1 and TRBJ2-7, with 12 bases identical to TRBD1. In germline, CDR1 is DFQATT, CDR2 SNEGSKA (reference sequence). The trim removed 5 bases at V and 7 bases at J, leaving 9 bases unmatched. The CDR3 sequence is 14 residues long. In DNA, the CDR3 is TGCAGTGCTTTACCGGGACAGGGGGCGCGAGAGCAGTACTTC. Encoded protein: CSALPGQGAREQYF.

This clonotype was picked up many times. The gene calls are TRBV6-5 and TRBJ2-7; 7 bases agree with TRBD1. Germline V gene data show CDR1 as MNHEY and CDR2 as SVGAGI. J was trimmed by 0 bases and V by 4 bases; bases with no gene match: 6. CDR3 length equals 15 residues. CDR3 nucleotide sequence: TGTGCCAGCAGTTCCAGGGACAGTTCCTCCTACGAGCAGTACTTC. As protein: CASSSRDSSSYEQYF.

At least ten counts were recorded for this clonotype. The chain has TRBV5-1 and TRBJ1-4; 10 bases line up with TRBD1. J lost 6 bases, V lost 9 bases, and 8 bases had no gene match. The length of the CDR3 is 14 residues. Germline values: CDR1 SGHRS, CDR2 YFSETQ. The CDR3 region has the DNA TGCGCCACCACCACCGGGACAGGGGATGAAAAACTGTTTTTT. Residues: CATTTGTGDEKLFF.

This clonotype was counted a few times. The chain recombines TRBV13 with TRBJ2-5; a possible D gene is TRBD2 (6 bases). The V gene lost 4 bases and the J gene lost 4 bases, with 16 bases spanning the gap. This CDR3 spans 15 amino acids. Germline loops: CDR1 PRHDT, CDR2 FYEKMQ (reference sequence). The CDR3 sequence is CASSWVGLEGETQYF. In nucleotides, the CDR3 is TGTGCCAGCAGCTGGGTAGGCCTGGAGGGAGAGACCCAGTACTTC.

In its sample, this clonotype was seen many times. In DNA, the CDR3 is TGTGCCAGCAGTTTCGGGGCAGGTGAGCAGTTCTTC. It yields the protein CASSFGAGEQFF. The rearrangement uses TRBV6-2 or TRBV6-3 and TRBJ2-1, with D tentatively TRBD1 or TRBD2 (5 bases each). V lost 4 bases and J lost 9, with 10 bases in between. Germline V gene lookup returns CDR1 MNHEY and CDR2 SVGEGT. This CDR3 is built from 12 residues.

CDR3: CASSLRGGRVYEQYF. The CDR3 nucleotides are TGTGCCAGCAGCTTGCGGGGGGGCCGAGTCTACGAGCAGTACTTC. The V call is TRBV7-2, the J call TRBJ2-7; 9 positions match TRBD2. This CDR3 comprises 15 residues. CDR1 is SGHTA and CDR2 is FQGNSA in the germline V gene. V lost 3 bases to trimming and J lost 3 bases; unmatched junction nucleotides: 6.

This clonotype was counted between two and nine times. The gene calls are TRBV7-9 and TRBJ1-4, with 9 bases lining up with TRBD1. Per the germline V gene, CDR1 is SEHNR and CDR2 is FQNEAQ (reference sequence). The CDR3 length is 16 residues. Trimming removed 5 bases from V and 5 bases from J; junction bases left unmatched: 9. CDR3 in amino acids: CASSPPGTGLNEKLFF. In DNA form, the CDR3 reads TGTGCCAGCAGCCCTCCCGGGACAGGGCTCAATGAAAAACTGTTTTTT.

The sample holds many counts of this clonotype. The chain links TRBV27 to TRBJ2-3, with TRBD1 matching over 7 bases. The CDR3 totals 14 residues. V shed 2 bases, J shed 1 base, and the junction held 0 bases outside the gene matches. Germline V gene lookup returns CDR1 MNHEY and CDR2 SMNVEV (reference sequence). CDR3 residues: CASSLGTGTDTQYF. CDR3 in DNA: TGTGCCAGCAGTTTAGGGACAGGCACAGATACGCAGTATTTT.